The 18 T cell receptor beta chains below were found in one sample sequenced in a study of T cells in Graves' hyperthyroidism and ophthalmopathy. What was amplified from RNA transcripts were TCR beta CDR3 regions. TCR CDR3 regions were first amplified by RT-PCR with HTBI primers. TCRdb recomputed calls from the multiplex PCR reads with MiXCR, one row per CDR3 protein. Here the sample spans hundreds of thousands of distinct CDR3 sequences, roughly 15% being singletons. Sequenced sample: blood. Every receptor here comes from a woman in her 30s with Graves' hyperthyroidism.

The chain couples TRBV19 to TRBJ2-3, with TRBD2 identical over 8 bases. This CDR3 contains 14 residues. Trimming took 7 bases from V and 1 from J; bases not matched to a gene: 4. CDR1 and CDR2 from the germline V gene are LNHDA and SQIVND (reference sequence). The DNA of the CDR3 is TGTGCCAGTACCAGCGGGAGCCGCACAGATACGCAGTATTTT. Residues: CASTSGSRTDTQYF.

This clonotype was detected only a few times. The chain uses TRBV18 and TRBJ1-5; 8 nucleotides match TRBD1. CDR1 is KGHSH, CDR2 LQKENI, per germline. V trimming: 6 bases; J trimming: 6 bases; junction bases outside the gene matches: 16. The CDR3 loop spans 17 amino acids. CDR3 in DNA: TGTGCCAGCTCCCATCAAGGACAGGGAGTTTCTAGTCAGCCCCAGCATTTT. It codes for CASSHQGQGVSSQPQHF.

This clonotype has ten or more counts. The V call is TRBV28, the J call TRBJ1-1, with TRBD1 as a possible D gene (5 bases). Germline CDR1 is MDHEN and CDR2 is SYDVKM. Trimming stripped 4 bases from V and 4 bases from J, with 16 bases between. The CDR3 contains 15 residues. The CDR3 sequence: CASSSGAEGSTEAFF. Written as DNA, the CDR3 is TGTGCCAGCAGTTCGGGCGCCGAGGGGAGCACTGAAGCTTTCTTT.

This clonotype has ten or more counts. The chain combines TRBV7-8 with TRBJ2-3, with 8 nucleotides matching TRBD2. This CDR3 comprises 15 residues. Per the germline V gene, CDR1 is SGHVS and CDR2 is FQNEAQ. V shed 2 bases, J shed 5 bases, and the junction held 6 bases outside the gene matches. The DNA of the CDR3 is TGTGCCAGCAGCTTACCGAGCGGGAGTCAAGATACGCAGTATTTT. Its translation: CASSLPSGSQDTQYF.

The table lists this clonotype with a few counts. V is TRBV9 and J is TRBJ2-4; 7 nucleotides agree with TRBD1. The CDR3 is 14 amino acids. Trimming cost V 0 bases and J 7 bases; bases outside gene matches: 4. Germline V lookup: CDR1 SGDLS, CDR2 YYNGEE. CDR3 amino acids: CASSVGTTGNIQYF. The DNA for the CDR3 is TGTGCCAGCAGCGTAGGCACGACAGGGAACATTCAGTACTTC.

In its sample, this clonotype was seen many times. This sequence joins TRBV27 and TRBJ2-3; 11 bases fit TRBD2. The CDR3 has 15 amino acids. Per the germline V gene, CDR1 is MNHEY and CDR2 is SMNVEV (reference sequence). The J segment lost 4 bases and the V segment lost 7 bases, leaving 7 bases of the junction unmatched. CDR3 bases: TGTGCCAGCACCCGACTAGCGGGAATATCAGATACGCAGTATTTT. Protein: CASTRLAGISDTQYF.

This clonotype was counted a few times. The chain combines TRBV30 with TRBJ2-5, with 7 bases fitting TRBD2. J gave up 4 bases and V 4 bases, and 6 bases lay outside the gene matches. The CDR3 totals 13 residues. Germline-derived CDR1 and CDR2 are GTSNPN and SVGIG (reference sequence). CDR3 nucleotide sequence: TGTGCCTGGAATAGGGGAGGGTCAGAGACCCAGTACTTC. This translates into CAWNRGGSETQYF.

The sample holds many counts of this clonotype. In nucleotides, the CDR3 is TGTGCCAGCAGGGGAGGGCTGGAGAACACTGAAGCTTTCTTT. Translated: CASRGGLENTEAFF. This chain uses TRBV27 with TRBJ1-1, with unresolved D. The CDR3 runs 14 residues. The V end lost 6 bases, the J end lost 1 base, and 12 bases lay between the germline ends. The germline V gene encodes CDR1 MNHEY and CDR2 SMNVEV (reference sequence).

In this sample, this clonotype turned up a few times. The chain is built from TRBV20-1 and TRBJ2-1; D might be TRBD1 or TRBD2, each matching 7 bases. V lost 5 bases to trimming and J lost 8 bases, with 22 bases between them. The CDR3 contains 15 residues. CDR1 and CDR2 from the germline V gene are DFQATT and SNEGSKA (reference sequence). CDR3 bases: TGCAGTGCTCCCCCAGGGGGAGGGCCTTGGGATGAGCAGTTCTTC. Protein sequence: CSAPPGGGPWDEQFF.

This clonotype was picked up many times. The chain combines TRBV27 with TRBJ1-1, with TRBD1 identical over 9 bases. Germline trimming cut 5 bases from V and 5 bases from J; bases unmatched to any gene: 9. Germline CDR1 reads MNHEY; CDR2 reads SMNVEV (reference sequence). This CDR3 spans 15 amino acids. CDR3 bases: TGTGCCAGCAGTGAGGGACAGGGTAGTGGAACTGAAGCTTTCTTT. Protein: CASSEGQGSGTEAFF.

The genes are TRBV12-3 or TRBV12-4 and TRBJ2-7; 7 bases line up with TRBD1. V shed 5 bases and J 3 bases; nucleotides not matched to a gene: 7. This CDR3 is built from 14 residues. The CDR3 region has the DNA TGTGCCAGCAGTGCATCTACAGGGGTCTACGAGCAGTACTTC. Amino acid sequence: CASSASTGVYEQYF.

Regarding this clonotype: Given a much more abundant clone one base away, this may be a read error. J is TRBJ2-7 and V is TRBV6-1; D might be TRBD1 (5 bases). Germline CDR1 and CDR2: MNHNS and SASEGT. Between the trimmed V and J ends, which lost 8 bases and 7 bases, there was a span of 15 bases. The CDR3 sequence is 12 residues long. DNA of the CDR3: TGTGCCAGCGGACAACTGGTGCATGAGCAGTACTTC. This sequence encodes CASGQLVHEQYF.

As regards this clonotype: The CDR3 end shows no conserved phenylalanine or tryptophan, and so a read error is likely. The CDR3 sequence is CASSLRTGNQPQHS. CDR3 bases: TGTGCCAGCAGCTTGAGGACAGGCAATCAGCCCCAGCATTCT. The chain employs TRBV13 and TRBJ1-5; D possibly corresponds to TRBD1 (6 bases). The germline CDR1 and CDR2 sequences are PRHDT and FYEKMQ (reference sequence). The CDR3 is made up of 14 amino acids. The germline V and J ends were trimmed by 3 bases and 2 bases, with 8 bases remaining between them.

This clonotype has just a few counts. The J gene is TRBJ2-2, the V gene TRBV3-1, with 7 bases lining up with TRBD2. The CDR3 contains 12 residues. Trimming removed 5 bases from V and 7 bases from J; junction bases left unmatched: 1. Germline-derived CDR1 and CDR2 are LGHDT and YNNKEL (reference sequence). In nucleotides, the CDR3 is TGTGCCAGCAGCATAGCGGGCGGGGAGCTGTTTTTT. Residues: CASSIAGGELFF.

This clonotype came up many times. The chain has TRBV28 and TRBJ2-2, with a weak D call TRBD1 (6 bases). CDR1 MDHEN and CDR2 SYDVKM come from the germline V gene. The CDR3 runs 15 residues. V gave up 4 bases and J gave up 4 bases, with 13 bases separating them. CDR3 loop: CASSSYRVSTGELFF. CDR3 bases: TGTGCCAGCAGTTCCTACAGGGTATCCACCGGGGAGCTGTTTTTT.

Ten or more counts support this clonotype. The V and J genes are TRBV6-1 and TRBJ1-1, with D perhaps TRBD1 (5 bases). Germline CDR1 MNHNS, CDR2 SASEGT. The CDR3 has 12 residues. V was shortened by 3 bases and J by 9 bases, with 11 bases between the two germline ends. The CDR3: CASSDSGDQAFF. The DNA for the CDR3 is TGTGCCAGCAGTGATTCGGGGGATCAAGCTTTCTTT.

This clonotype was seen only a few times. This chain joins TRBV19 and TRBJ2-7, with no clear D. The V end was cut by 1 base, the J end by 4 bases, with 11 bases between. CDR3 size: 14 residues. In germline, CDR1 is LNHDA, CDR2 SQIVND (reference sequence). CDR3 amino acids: CASSIVGPTYEQYF. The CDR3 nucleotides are TGTGCCAGTAGTATAGTCGGACCTACTTACGAGCAGTACTTC.

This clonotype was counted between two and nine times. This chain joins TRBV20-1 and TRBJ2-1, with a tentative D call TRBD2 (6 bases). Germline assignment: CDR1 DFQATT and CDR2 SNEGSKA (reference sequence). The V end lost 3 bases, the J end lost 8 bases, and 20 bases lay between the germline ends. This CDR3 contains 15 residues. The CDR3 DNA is TGCAGTGCTAGTGGCTCTAGGGCGGGGAACGATGAGCAGTTCTTC. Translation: CSASGSRAGNDEQFF.